This TCR beta chain came from a study of control samples from healthy donors and cancer patients. The CDR3 is 16 residues long. The V segment lost 4 bases and the J segment 2 bases; nucleotides outside the gene matches: 10. Germline V lookup: CDR1 MNHNY, CDR2 SVGAGI (reference sequence). This table comes from immunoSEQ multiplex PCR, and its TCRdb copy is limited to in-frame clones, with some not included. The data show 85,000 to 120,000 clones, just over 90% seen once. This sequence joins TRBV6-6 and TRBJ1-1, with 7 nucleotides matching TRBD1. Specimen: blood. This TCR was sampled from a young woman in good health. CDR3 in amino acids: CASSFETGVFNTEAFF. As DNA, the CDR3 is TGTGCCAGCAGTTTCGAAACAGGGGTCTTTAACACTGAAGCTTTCTTT.